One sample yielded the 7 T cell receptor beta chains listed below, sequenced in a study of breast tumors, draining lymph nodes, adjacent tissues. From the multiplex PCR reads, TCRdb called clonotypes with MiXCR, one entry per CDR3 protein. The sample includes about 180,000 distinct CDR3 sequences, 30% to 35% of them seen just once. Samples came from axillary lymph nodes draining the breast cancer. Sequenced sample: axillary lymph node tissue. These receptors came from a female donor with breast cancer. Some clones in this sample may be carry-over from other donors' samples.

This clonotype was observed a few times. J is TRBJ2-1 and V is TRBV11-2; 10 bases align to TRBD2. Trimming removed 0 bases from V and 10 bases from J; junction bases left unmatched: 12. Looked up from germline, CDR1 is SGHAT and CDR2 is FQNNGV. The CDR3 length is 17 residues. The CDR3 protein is CASSLDVISGRAGEQFF. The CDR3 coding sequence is TGTGCCAGCAGCTTAGACGTGATAAGCGGGAGGGCCGGGGAGCAGTTCTTC.

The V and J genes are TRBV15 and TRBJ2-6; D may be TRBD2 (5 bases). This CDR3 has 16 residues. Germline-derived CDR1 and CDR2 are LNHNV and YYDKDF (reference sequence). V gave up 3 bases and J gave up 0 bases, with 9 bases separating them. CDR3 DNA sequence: TGTGCCACCAGCAGGGGTCGGGGCTCTGGGGCCAACGTCCTGACTTTC. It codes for CATSRGRGSGANVLTF.

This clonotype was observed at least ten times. CDR3 in DNA: TGTGCCAGCAGCTTCTGGGACGCTGCCCCTCGAAGCACAGATACGCAGTATTTT. Its translation is CASSFWDAAPRSTDTQYF. The J gene is TRBJ2-3, the V gene TRBV7-8; D may match TRBD1 or TRBD2 (5 bases each). This CDR3 has 18 amino acids. Trimming cost V 3 bases and J 0 bases, with 19 bases left between them. The V gene's germline CDR1 is SGHVS and CDR2 FQNEAQ.

The CDR3 nucleotides are TGTGCCAGCAGTACAGACAGGGGGAATGAAAAACTGTTTTTT. Protein sequence: CASSTDRGNEKLFF. The rearrangement links TRBV27 to TRBJ1-4; 9 bases align to TRBD1. This CDR3 region has 14 residues. Germline CDR1 is MNHEY and CDR2 is SMNVEV (reference sequence). V lost 5 bases and J lost 5; bases outside the gene matches: 3.

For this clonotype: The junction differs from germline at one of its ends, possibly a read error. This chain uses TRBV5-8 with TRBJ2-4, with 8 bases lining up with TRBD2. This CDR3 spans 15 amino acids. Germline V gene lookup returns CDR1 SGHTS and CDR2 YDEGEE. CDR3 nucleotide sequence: TGTGCCGGCAGCTTGCGGGAGGCAAGCAAAAACATTCAGTACTTC. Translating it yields CAGSLREASKNIQYF.

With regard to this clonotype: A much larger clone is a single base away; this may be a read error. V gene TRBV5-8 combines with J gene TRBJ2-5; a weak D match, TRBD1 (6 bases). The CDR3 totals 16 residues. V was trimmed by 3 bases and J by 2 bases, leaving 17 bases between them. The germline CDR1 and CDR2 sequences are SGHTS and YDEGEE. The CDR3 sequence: CASSSRGADRQETQYF. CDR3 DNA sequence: TGTGCCAGCAGCTCCAGAGGAGCGGACAGACAAGAGACCCAGTACTTC.

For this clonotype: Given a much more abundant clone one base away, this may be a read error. This CDR3 reads CASSSPGASRSPLHF. CDR3 in DNA: TGTGCCAGCAGCTCACCAGGGGCCTCGAGGTCACCCCTCCACTTT. The chain is built from TRBV13 and TRBJ1-6, with D possibly TRBD1 on 6 matching bases. In germline, CDR1 is PRHDT, CDR2 FYEKMQ (reference sequence). V lost 4 bases and J 10 bases, leaving 17 bases between the germline ends. The CDR3 is made up of 15 amino acids.